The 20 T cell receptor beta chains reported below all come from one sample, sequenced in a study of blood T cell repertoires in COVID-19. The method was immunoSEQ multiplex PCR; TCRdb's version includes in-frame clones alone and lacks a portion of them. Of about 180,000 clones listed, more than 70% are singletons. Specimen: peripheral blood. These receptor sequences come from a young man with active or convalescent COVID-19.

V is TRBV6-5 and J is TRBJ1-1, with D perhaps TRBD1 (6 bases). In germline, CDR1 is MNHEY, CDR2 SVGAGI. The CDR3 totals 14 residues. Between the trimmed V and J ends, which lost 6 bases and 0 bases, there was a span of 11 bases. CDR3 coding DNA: TGTGCCAGCAGCTCAGGGGCGATGAACACTGAAGCTTTCTTT. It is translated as CASSSGAMNTEAFF.

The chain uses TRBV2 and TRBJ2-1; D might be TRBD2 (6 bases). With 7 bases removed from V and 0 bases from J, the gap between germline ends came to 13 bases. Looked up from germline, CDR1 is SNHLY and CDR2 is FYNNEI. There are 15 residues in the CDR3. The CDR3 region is CASIPRGTSYNEQFF. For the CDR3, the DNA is TGTGCCAGCATTCCTCGGGGGACCTCCTACAATGAGCAGTTCTTC. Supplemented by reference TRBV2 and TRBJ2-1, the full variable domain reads EPEVTQTPSHQVTQMGQEVILRCVPISNHLYFYWYRQILGQKVEFLVSFYNNEISEKSEIFDDQFSVERPDGSNFTLKIRSTKLEDSAMYFCASIPRGTSYNEQFFGPGTRLTVL.

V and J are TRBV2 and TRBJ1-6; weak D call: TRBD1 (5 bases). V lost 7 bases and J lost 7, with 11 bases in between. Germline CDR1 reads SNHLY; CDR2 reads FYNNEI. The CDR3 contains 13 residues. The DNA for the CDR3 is TGTGCCAGCACCCCAGACAGCAATTCACCCCTCCACTTT. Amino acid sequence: CASTPDSNSPLHF.

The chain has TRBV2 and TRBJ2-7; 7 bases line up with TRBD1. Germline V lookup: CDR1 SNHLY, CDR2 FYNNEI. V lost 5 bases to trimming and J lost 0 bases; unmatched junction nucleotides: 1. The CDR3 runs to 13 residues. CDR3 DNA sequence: TGTGCCAGCAGTAGACAGGGCTCCTACGAGCAGTACTTC. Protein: CASSRQGSYEQYF.

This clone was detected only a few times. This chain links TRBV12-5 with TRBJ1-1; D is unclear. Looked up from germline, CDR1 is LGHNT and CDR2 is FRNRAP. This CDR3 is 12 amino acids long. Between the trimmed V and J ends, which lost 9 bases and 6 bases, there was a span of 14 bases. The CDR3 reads CASVLSLSEAFF. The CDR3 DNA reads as TGTGCTAGCGTACTAAGTCTCTCTGAAGCTTTCTTT. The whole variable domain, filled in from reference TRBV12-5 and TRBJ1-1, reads DARVTQTPRHKVTEMGQEVTMRCQPILGHNTVFWYRQTMMQGLELLAYFRNRAPLDDSGMPKDRFSAEMPDATLATLKIQPSEPRDSAVYFCASVLSLSEAFFGQGTRLTVV.

As DNA, the CDR3 is TGTGCCAGCAGCCCGACAGGGGGCGCGATCGAGCAGTACTTC. Translation: CASSPTGGAIEQYF. The chain couples TRBV7-2 to TRBJ2-7; 10 bases line up with TRBD1. The germline V gene encodes CDR1 SGHTA and CDR2 FQGNSA. This CDR3 is 14 amino acids long. With 5 bases clipped from V and 6 bases from J, the junction kept 7 bases outside the gene matches. The full variable domain, completed using reference TRBV7-2 and TRBJ2-7, is GAGVSQSPSNKVTEKGKDVELRCDPISGHTALYWYRQSLGQGLEFLIYFQGNSAPDKSGLPSDRFSAERTGGSVSTLTIQRTQQEDSAVYLCASSPTGGAIEQYFGPGTRLTVT.

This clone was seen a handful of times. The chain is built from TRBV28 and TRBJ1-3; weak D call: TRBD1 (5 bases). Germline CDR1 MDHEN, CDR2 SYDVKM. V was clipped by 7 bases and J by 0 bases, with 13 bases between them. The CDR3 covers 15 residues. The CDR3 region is CASTASDSSGNTIYF. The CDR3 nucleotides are TGTGCCAGCACCGCCAGCGACAGCTCTGGAAACACCATATATTTT.

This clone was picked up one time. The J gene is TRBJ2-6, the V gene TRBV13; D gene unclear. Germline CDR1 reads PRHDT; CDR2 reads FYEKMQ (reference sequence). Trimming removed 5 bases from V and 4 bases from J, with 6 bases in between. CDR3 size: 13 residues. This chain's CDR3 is CASSDSGANVLTF. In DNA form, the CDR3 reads TGTGCCAGCAGCGACTCCGGGGCCAACGTCCTGACTTTC.

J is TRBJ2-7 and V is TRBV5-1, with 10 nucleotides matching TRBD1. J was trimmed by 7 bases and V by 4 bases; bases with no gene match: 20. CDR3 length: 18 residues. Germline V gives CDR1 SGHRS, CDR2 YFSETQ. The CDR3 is CASSRRTGQGGLRWEQYF. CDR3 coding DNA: TGCGCCAGCAGCCGGCGTACTGGACAGGGGGGCCTTAGATGGGAGCAGTACTTC.

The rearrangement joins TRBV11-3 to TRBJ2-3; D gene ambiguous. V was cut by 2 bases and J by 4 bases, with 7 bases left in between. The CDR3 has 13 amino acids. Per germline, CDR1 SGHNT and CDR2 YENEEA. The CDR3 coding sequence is TGTGCCAGCAGCTTAACGGGTGCAGATACGCAGTATTTT. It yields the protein CASSLTGADTQYF. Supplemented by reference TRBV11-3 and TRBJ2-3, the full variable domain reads EAGVVQSPRYKIIEKKQPVAFWCNPISGHNTLYWYLQNLGQGPELLIRYENEEAVDDSQLPKDRFSAERLKGVDSTLKIQPAELGDSAVYLCASSLTGADTQYFGPGTRLTVL.

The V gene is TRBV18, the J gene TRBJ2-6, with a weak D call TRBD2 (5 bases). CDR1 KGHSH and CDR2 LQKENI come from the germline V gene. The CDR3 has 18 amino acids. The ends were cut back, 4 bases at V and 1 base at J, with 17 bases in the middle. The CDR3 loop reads CASSLTTPSGSGANVLTF. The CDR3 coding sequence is TGTGCCAGCTCACTAACTACCCCTTCGGGGTCTGGGGCCAACGTCCTGACTTTC.

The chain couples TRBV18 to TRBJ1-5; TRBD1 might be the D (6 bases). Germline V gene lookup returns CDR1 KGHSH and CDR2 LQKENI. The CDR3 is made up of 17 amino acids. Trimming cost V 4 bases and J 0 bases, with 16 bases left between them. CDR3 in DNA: TGTGCCAGCTCACTTACAGGGACGGCTGATAGCAATCAGCCCCAGCATTTT. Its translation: CASSLTGTADSNQPQHF.

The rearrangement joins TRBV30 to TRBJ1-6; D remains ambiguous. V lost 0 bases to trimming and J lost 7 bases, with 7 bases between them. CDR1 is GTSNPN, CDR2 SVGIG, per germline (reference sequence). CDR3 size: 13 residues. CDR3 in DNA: TGTGCCTGGAGTGTAGTCGAGAATTCACCCCTCCACTTT. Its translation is CAWSVVENSPLHF.

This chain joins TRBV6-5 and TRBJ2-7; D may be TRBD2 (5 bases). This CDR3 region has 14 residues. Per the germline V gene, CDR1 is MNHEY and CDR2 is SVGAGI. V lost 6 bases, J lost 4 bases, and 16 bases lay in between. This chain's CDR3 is CASSSAGGGYEQYF. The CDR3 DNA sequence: TGTGCCAGCAGCTCCGCGGGTGGCGGTTACGAGCAGTACTTC.

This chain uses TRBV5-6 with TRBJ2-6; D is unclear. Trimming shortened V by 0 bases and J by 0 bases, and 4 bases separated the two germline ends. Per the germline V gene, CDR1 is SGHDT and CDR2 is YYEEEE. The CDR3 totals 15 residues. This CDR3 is CASSLVISGANVLTF. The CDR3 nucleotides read TGTGCCAGCAGCTTGGTTATCTCTGGGGCCAACGTCCTGACTTTC.

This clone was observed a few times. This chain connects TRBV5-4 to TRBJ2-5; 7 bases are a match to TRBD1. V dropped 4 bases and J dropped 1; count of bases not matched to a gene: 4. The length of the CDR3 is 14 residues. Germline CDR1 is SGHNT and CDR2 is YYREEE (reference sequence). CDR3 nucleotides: TGTGCCAGCAGCGTACAGGGGACCCAAGAGACCCAGTACTTC. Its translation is CASSVQGTQETQYF.

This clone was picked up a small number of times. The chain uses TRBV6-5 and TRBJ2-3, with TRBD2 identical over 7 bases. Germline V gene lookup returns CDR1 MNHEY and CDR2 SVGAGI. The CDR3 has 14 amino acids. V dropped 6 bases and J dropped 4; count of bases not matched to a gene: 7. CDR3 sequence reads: CASRGLAEADTQYF. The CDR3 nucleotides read TGTGCCAGCAGGGGGCTAGCGGAAGCAGATACGCAGTATTTT.

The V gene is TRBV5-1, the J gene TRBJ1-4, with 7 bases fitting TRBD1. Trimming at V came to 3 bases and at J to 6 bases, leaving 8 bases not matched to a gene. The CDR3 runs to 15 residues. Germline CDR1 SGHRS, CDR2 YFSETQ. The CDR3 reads CASSSLGGGDEKLFF. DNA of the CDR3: TGCGCCAGCAGCTCCCTAGGGGGCGGGGATGAAAAACTGTTTTTT.

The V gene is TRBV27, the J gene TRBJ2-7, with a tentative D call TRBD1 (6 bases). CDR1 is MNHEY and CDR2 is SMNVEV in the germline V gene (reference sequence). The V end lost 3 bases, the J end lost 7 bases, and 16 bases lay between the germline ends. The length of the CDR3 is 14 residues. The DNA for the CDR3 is TGTGCCAGCAGTTTCAGGGGCCCCCCCGGGGAGCAGTACTTC. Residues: CASSFRGPPGEQYF.

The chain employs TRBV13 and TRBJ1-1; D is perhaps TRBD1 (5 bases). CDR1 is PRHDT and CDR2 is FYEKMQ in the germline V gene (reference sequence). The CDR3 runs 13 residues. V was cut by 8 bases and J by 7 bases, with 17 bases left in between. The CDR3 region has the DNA TGTGCCAGCCAGGAGGGGACCCTAGGTGAAGCTTTCTTT. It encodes CASQEGTLGEAFF.